These T cell receptor beta chains were read from a single sample in a study of shared clonotypes between healthy human individuals. The data were produced by immunoSEQ multiplex PCR, yet TCRdb's version contains in-frame clones alone and is incomplete. The repertoire consists of 2 million to 3 million clones, with around nine tenths occurring once and the leading ten covering around 0.15%. The material sequenced was naive CD4+ T cells sorted from blood. These receptors came from a young man in good health. The CDR3 runs from the conserved cysteine through the conserved F or W. D genes are given only for firm matches. Where a row states a size, it is once, few, many or the class of an expanded clone; other rows omit it.

j_call | d_call | clone_size | v_call | cdr3_nt | cdr3_aa
TRBJ1-5 | NA | NA | TRBV6-5 | TGTGCCAGCAGTTACCAAGGTAGCAATCAGCCCCAGCATTTT | CASSYQGSNQPQHF
TRBJ2-2 | NA | NA | TRBV19 | TGTGCCAGTAGTATAGGTGGGGGTATGTCCGGCGGGGAGCTGTTTTTT | CASSIGGGMSGGELFF
TRBJ1-2 | TRBD1 | NA | TRBV7-7 | TGTGCTAGCAGCTTAAAACAGGGGACAGGGATTATCGGGGACTATGGCTACACCTTC | CASSLKQGTGIIGDYGYTF
TRBJ2-7 | NA | once | TRBV30 | TGTGCCTGGAGTGGAGGCAGGCTTCCCTACGAGCAGTACTTC | CAWSGGRLPYEQYF
TRBJ2-5 | NA | NA | TRBV7-7 | TGTGCTAGCGGGGACAGTATCCAAGAGACCCAGTACTTC | CASGDSIQETQYF
TRBJ2-7 | NA | NA | TRBV30 | TGTGCCTGGAGTGTAACAAGTCGGCGGAACCCCTACGAGCAGTACTTC | CAWSVTSRRNPYEQYF
TRBJ1-2 | NA | NA | TRBV29-1 | TGCAGCGTTGAAGAAGAGCGTAGCAGGGAATATGGCTACACCTTC | CSVEEERSREYGYTF
TRBJ1-2 | TRBD1 | NA | TRBV28 | TGTGCCAGCAGTCTTAGGACAGGGGGCTACACCTTC | CASSLRTGGYTF
TRBJ1-2 | TRBD1 | NA | TRBV7-9 | TGTGCCAGCAGCGGGGACAGGCCCGCTTACTATGGCTACACCTTC | CASSGDRPAYYGYTF
TRBJ1-3 | NA | NA | TRBV27 | TGTGCCAGCAGGGGGTCCTCTGGAAACACCATATATTTT | CASRGSSGNTIYF
TRBJ2-1 | NA | NA | TRBV7-3 | TGTGCCAGCAGTCGGGGCGCCGGGACTTCTAAAAATGAGCAGTTCTTC | CASSRGAGTSKNEQFF
TRBJ2-5 | TRBD2 | NA | TRBV7-6 | TGTGCCAGCAGCTTAGCGGGGCCAGGGAGGGGTCAAGAGACCCAGTACTTC | CASSLAGPGRGQETQYF
TRBJ2-3 | NA | NA | TRBV19 | TGTGCCAGTAGTCCCGGGAGACAGGTGCTTAATACGCAGTATTTT | CASSPGRQVLNTQYF
TRBJ1-6 | NA | NA | TRBV7-7 | TGTGCTAGCAGCCCGGGGACGAATTCACCCCTCCACTTT | CASSPGTNSPLHF
TRBJ1-1 | NA | NA | TRBV21-1 | TGTGCCCGCCCCGGGACAGCTAACACTGAAGCTTTCTTT | CARPGTANTEAFF
TRBJ2-5 | NA | NA | TRBV30 | TGTGCCTGGAGTGTAAACAGGGAGGAGACCCAGTACTTC | CAWSVNREETQYF
TRBJ2-5 | TRBD2 | NA | TRBV11-2 | TGTGCCAGCAGCTTAGCTAGCGGGGGCACAGAGACCCAGTACTTC | CASSLASGGTETQYF
TRBJ2-7 | NA | NA | TRBV6-5 | TGTGCCAGCAGTACTGTGGGGGAGCAGTACTTC | CASSTVGEQYF
TRBJ1-5 | NA | NA | TRBV6-4 | TGTGCCAGCAGTGCCGTGGCACAGCAGCCCCAGCATTTT | CASSAVAQQPQHF
TRBJ1-5 | NA | NA | TRBV19 | TGTGCCAGTAGTATAGGGTATCAGCCCCAGCATTTT | CASSIGYQPQHF
TRBJ1-6 | NA | NA | TRBV6-5 | TGTGCCAGCAGACGACAGAAGCTTAATTCACCCCTCCACTTT | CASRRQKLNSPLHF
TRBJ2-5 | TRBD1 | NA | TRBV5-1 | TGCGCCAGCAGCTTGGACAGGGGTCGGGAGACCCAGTACTTC | CASSLDRGRETQYF
TRBJ1-5 | TRBD1 | NA | TRBV5-6 | TGTGCCAGCAGCTTGGCCCTTGGACAGGGAGGCAATCAGCCCCAGCATTTT | CASSLALGQGGNQPQHF
TRBJ2-7 | NA | NA | TRBV6-6 | TGTGCCAGCAGTCGCTCGGGGCACGATCCCTACGAGCAGTACTTC | CASSRSGHDPYEQYF
TRBJ1-5 | NA | NA | TRBV19 | TGTGCCAGGATGGACAGAGGGGGCAATCAGCCCCAGCATTTT | CARMDRGGNQPQHF
TRBJ2-7 | TRBD1 | NA | TRBV11-2 | TGTGCCAGCAGCTACCGTGGAAATACAGGGGAGGAGCAGTACTTC | CASSYRGNTGEEQYF
TRBJ2-2 | TRBD2 | NA | TRBV5-6 | TGTGCCAGCAGCTTGAAGCGGGGGGCCGGGGAGCTGTTTTTT | CASSLKRGAGELFF
TRBJ1-1 | NA | NA | TRBV23-1 | TGCGCCAGCAGTCAATTGGGGTCAAACACTGAAGCTTTCTTT | CASSQLGSNTEAFF
TRBJ2-6 | NA | NA | TRBV5-1 | TGCGCCAGCAGCTTAGGGAGCTCTGGGGCCAACGTCCTGACTTTC | CASSLGSSGANVLTF
TRBJ2-3 | NA | NA | TRBV5-1 | TGCGCCAGCAGCTTGGCCTGGGATACGCAGTATTTT | CASSLAWDTQYF
TRBJ2-6 | NA | NA | TRBV19 | TGTGCCAGTAAAAGTGAGAGTTTGTCTGGGGCCAACGTCCTGACTTTC | CASKSESLSGANVLTF
TRBJ1-4 | NA | NA | TRBV5-4 | TGTGCCAGCAGCTTGGATAGGGGCTCTAATGAAAAACTGTTTTTT | CASSLDRGSNEKLFF
TRBJ2-7 | TRBD2 | NA | TRBV27 | TGTGCCAGCAGTCTATCCGGGACTAGCCTTCTCGAGCAGTACTTC | CASSLSGTSLLEQYF
TRBJ2-7 | NA | NA | TRBV4-1 | TGCGCCAGCAGCCAAGATAAGGCGGTCCCCTACGAGCAGTACTTC | CASSQDKAVPYEQYF
TRBJ2-7 | NA | NA | TRBV7-6 | TGTGCCAGCTCAAGCGCGGGGTACGAGCAGTACTTC | CASSSAGYEQYF
TRBJ2-3 | NA | NA | TRBV5-1 | TGCGCCAGCAGCTTCCTCACCGGCCGGGGGAGGATAAGCACAGATACGCAGTATTTT | CASSFLTGRGRISTDTQYF
TRBJ1-2 | TRBD1 | NA | TRBV5-1 | TGCGCCAGCAGCCATGACCGGGACAGCCTTAACTATGGCTACACCTTC | CASSHDRDSLNYGYTF